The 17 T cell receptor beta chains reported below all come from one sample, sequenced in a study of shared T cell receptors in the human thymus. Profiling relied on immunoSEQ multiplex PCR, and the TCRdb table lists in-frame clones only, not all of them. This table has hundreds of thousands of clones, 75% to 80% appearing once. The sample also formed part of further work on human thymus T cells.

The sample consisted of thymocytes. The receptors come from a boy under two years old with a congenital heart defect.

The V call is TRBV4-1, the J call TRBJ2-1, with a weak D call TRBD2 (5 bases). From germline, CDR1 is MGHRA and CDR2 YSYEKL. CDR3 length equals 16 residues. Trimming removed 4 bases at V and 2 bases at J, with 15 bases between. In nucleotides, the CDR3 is TGCGCCAGCAGCCTCCTCCCGAGGGCCCCCTACAATGAGCAGTTCTTC. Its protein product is CASSLLPRAPYNEQFF.

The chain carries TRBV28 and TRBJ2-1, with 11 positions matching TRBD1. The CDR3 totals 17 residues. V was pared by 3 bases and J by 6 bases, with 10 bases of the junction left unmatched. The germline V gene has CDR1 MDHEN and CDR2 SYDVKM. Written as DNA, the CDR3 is TGTGCCAGCAGTTTTGCGTTAGGGACAGGGGGGGTCAATGAGCAGTTCTTC. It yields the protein CASSFALGTGGVNEQFF.

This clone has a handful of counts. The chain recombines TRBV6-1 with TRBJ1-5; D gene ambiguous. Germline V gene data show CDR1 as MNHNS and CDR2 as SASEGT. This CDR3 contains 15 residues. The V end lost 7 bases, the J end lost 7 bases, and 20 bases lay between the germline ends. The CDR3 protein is CASKRASEGGQPQHF. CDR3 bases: TGTGCCAGCAAAAGGGCCTCCGAGGGAGGGCAGCCCCAGCATTTT.

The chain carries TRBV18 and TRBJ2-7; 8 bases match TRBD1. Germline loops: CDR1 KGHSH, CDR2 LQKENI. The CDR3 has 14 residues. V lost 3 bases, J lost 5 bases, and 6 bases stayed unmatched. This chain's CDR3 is CASSPGQGGDEQYF. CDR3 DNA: TGTGCCAGCTCACCCGGACAGGGTGGCGACGAGCAGTACTTC.

CDR3 region: CASSLEAGRNTQYF. The CDR3 DNA is TGTGCCAGCAGCTTGGAAGCGGGACGGAATACGCAGTATTTT. The V gene is TRBV5-5, the J gene TRBJ2-3; 7 bases are shared with TRBD2. Germline V lookup: CDR1 SGHKS, CDR2 YYEKEE (reference sequence). This CDR3 has 14 residues. The J segment lost 7 bases and the V segment lost 0 bases, leaving 5 bases of the junction unmatched. Looking up the rest from reference TRBV5-5 and TRBJ2-3 gives the full variable domain: DAGVTQSPTHLIKTRGQQVTLRCSPISGHKSVSWYQQVLGQGPQFIFQYYEKEERGRGNFPDRFSARQFPNYSSELNVNALLLGDSALYLCASSLEAGRNTQYFGPGTRLTVL.

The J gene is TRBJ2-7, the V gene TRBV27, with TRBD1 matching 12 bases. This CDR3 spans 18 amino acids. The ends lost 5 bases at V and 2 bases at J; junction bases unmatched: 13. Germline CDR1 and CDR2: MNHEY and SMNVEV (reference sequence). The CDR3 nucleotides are TGTGCCAGCAGTCACAAATCCGGGACAGGGGGCCGAACCTACGAGCAGTACTTC. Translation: CASSHKSGTGGRTYEQYF.

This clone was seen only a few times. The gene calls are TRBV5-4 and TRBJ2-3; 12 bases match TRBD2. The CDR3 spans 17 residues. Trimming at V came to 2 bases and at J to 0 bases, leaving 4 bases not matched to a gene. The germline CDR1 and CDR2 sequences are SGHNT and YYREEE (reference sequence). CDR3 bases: TGTGCCAGCAGCTTAAAAACTAGCGGGAGGAGCACAGATACGCAGTATTTT. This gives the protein CASSLKTSGRSTDTQYF.

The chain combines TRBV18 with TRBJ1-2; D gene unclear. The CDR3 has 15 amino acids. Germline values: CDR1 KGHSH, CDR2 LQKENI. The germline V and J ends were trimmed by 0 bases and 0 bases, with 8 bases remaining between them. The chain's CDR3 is CASSPPGNSNYGYTF. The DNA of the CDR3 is TGTGCCAGCTCACCACCGGGCAATTCTAACTATGGCTACACCTTC.

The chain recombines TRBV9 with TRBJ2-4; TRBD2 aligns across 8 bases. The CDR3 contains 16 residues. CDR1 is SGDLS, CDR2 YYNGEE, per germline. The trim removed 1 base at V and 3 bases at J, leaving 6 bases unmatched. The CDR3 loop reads CASSVTTSGNKNIQYF. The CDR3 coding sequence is TGTGCCAGCAGCGTAACAACTAGCGGAAACAAAAACATTCAGTACTTC.

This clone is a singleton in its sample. The CDR3, as DNA: TGTGCCAGCAGCTCTCGTTTCTCAGAGACCCAGTACTTC. This encodes CASSSRFSETQYF. The chain has TRBV7-9 and TRBJ2-5; D remains unclear. This CDR3 has 13 residues. Germline assignment: CDR1 SEHNR and CDR2 FQNEAQ (reference sequence). Between the trimmed V and J ends, which lost 4 bases and 4 bases, there was a span of 10 bases.

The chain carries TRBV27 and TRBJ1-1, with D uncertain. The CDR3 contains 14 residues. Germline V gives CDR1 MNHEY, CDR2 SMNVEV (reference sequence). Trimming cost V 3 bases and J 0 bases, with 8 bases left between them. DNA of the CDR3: TGTGCCAGCAGTTTTAGGCGGTTGAACACTGAAGCTTTCTTT. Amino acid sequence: CASSFRRLNTEAFF.

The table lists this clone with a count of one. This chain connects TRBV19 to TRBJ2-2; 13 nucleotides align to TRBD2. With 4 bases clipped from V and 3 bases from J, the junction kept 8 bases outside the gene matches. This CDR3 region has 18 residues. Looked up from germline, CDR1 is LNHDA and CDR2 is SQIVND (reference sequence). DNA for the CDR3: TGTGCCAGTAGTACTCGGACTAGCGGGAGAGGGGACACCGGGGAGCTGTTTTTT. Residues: CASSTRTSGRGDTGELFF. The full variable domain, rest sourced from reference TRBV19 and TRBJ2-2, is DGGITQSPKYLFRKEGQNVTLSCEQNLNHDAMYWYRQDPGQGLRLIYYSQIVNDFQKGDIAEGYSVSREKKESFPLTVTSAQKNPTAFYLCASSTRTSGRGDTGELFFGEGSRLTVL.

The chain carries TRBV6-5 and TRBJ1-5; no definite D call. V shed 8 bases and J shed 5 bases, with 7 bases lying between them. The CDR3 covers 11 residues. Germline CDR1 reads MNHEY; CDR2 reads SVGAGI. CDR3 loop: CASGADQPQHF. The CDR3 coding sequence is TGTGCCAGCGGAGCGGATCAGCCCCAGCATTTT.

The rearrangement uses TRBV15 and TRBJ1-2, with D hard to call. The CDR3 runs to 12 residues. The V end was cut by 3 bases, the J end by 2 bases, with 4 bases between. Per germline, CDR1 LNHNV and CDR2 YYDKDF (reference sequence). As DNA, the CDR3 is TGTGCCACCAGCAGCGAGAACTATGGCTACACCTTC. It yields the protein CATSSENYGYTF.

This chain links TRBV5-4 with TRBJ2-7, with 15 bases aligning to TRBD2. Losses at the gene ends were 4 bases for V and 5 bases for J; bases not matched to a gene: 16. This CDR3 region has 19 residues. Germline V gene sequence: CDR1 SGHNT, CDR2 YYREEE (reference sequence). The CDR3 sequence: CASSRNGLGTSGRSHEQYF. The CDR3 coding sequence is TGTGCCAGCAGCCGCAACGGGCTCGGGACTAGCGGGAGGAGCCACGAGCAGTACTTC.

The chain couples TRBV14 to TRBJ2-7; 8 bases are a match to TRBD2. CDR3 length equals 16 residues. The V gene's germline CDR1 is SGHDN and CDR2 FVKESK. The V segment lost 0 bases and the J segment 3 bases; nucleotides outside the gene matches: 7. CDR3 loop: CASSQDIIAGLYEQYF. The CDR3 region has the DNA TGTGCCAGCAGCCAAGATATAATAGCGGGGCTCTACGAGCAGTACTTC.

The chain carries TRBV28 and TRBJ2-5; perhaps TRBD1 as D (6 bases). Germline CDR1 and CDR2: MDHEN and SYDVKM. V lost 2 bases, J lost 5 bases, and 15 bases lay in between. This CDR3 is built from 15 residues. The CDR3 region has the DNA TGTGCCAGCAGTTTAGTGGGGGCCCGGTTGGAGACCCAGTACTTC. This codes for CASSLVGARLETQYF.